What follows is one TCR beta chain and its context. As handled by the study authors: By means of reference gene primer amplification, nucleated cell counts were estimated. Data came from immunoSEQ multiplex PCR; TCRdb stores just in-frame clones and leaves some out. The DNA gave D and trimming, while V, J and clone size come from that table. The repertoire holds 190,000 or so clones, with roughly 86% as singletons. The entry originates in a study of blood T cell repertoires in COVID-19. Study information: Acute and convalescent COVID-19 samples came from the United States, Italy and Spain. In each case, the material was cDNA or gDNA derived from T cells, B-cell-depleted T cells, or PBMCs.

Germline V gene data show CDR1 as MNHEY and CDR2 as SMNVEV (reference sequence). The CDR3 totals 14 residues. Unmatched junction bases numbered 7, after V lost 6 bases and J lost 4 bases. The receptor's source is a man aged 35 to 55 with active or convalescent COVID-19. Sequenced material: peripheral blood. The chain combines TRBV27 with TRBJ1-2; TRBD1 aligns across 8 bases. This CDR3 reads CASRTGGVSYGYTF. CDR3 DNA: TGTGCCAGCAGAACAGGGGGAGTCAGCTATGGCTACACCTTC.